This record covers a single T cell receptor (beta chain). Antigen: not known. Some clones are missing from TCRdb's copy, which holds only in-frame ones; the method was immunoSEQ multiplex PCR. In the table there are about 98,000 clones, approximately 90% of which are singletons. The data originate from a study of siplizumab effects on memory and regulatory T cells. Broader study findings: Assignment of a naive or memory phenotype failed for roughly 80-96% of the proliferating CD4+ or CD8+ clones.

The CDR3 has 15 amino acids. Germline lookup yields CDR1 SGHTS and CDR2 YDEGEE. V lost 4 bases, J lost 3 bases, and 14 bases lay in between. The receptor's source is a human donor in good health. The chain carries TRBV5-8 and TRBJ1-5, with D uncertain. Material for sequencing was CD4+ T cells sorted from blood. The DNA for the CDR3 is TGTGCCAGCAGCCGGATAAGAATTCTCAATCAGCCCCAGCATTTT. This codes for CASSRIRILNQPQHF.